Each of the 21 T cell receptor beta chains below was sequenced from the same sample in a study of cytomegalovirus exposure and HLA in healthy donors. The PCR employed 60 Vbeta primers together with 13 Jbeta primers. Produced via immunoSEQ multiplex PCR; TCRdb's table is partial and in-frame only. The table records roughly 120,000 clones, 75% to 90% of them present only once. Sequences were obtained from PBMCs. The receptors stem from a middle-aged man in good health and CMV-seronegative.

The chain is built from TRBV7-3 and TRBJ1-6; 7 bases match TRBD1. Germline loops: CDR1 SGHTA, CDR2 FQGTGA. The J segment lost 9 bases and the V segment lost 2 bases, leaving 7 bases of the junction unmatched. The CDR3 sequence is 15 residues long. The CDR3 protein is CASSLRGGGISPLHF. As DNA, the CDR3 is TGTGCCAGCAGCTTACGTGGAGGGGGCATTTCACCCCTCCACTTT. Drawing the rest from reference TRBV7-3 and TRBJ1-6, the complete variable domain is GAGVSQTPSNKVTEKGKYVELRCDPISGHTALYWYRQSLGQGPEFLIYFQGTGAADDSGLPNDRFFAVRPEGSVSTLKIQRTERGDSAVYLCASSLRGGGISPLHFGNGTRLTVT.

The rearrangement uses TRBV7-9 and TRBJ1-1; the D is unclear. The CDR3 spans 15 residues. With 6 bases removed from V and 0 bases from J, the gap between germline ends came to 14 bases. Looked up from germline, CDR1 is SEHNR and CDR2 is FQNEAQ (reference sequence). The CDR3 is CASSRHRDMNTEAFF. CDR3 nucleotide sequence: TGTGCCAGCAGTCGCCACCGGGATATGAACACTGAAGCTTTCTTT.

V is TRBV27 and J is TRBJ1-1; TRBD1 aligns across 8 bases. Germline values: CDR1 MNHEY, CDR2 SMNVEV (reference sequence). V shed 9 bases and J 1 base; nucleotides not matched to a gene: 10. The CDR3 spans 15 residues. In DNA, the CDR3 is TGTGCCAGTCACGGACAGGGTATTCCGAACACTGAAGCTTTCTTT. This gives the protein CASHGQGIPNTEAFF.

This chain links TRBV5-4 with TRBJ1-2, with 8 bases matching TRBD1. The V segment lost 1 base and the J segment 8 bases; nucleotides outside the gene matches: 10. CDR3 length: 15 residues. Looked up from germline, CDR1 is SGHNT and CDR2 is YYREEE (reference sequence). This CDR3 reads CASSLKTGESNGYTF. The CDR3 DNA is TGTGCCAGCAGCTTGAAGACAGGGGAGAGCAACGGCTACACCTTC.

V gene TRBV19 combines with J gene TRBJ1-1; weak D call: TRBD1 (5 bases). The CDR3 has 15 amino acids. Germline values: CDR1 LNHDA, CDR2 SQIVND (reference sequence). V lost 8 bases and J lost 5, with 21 bases in between. The CDR3: CASLRSLQGRTEAFF. The CDR3 DNA is TGTGCCAGTCTAAGGTCCCTGCAGGGTAGGACTGAAGCTTTCTTT. The variable domain in full, with the rest retrieved from reference TRBV19 and TRBJ1-1, is DGGITQSPKYLFRKEGQNVTLSCEQNLNHDAMYWYRQDPGQGLRLIYYSQIVNDFQKGDIAEGYSVSREKKESFPLTVTSAQKNPTAFYLCASLRSLQGRTEAFFGQGTRLTVV.

The chain recombines TRBV2 with TRBJ2-1; D unresolved. The CDR3 loop spans 15 amino acids. Germline CDR1 and CDR2: SNHLY and FYNNEI. V was clipped by 8 bases and J by 4 bases, with 18 bases between them. The CDR3 bases are TGTGCCAGCGGTTTCAGGATTGATCAGTACAATGAGCAGTTCTTC. It encodes CASGFRIDQYNEQFF.

The chain uses TRBV25-1 and TRBJ1-4; D uncertain. Per germline, CDR1 MGHDK and CDR2 SYGVNS. The CDR3 is 15 amino acids. Trimming shortened V by 4 bases and J by 2 bases, and 11 bases separated the two germline ends. The CDR3 reads CASSVGRRTNEKLFF. CDR3 in DNA: TGTGCCAGCAGTGTAGGTCGGAGGACTAATGAAAAACTGTTTTTT.

V usage is TRBV2 and J usage is TRBJ2-3, with 7 bases matching TRBD2. This CDR3 is built from 13 residues. The J segment lost 2 bases and the V segment lost 7 bases, leaving 3 bases of the junction unmatched. Per the germline V gene, CDR1 is SNHLY and CDR2 is FYNNEI. The CDR3 nucleotides are TGTGCCAGCAACCGGGGGGACACAGATACGCAGTATTTT. Translated, it gives CASNRGDTDTQYF.

This sequence joins TRBV11-1 and TRBJ1-1; weak D call: TRBD1 (5 bases). From germline, CDR1 is SGHAT and CDR2 FQDESV (reference sequence). The CDR3 length is 13 residues. V was clipped by 5 bases and J by 1 base, with 8 bases between them. The CDR3 sequence: CASSLDRNTEAFF. In nucleotides, the CDR3 is TGTGCCAGCAGCCTCGACAGGAACACTGAAGCTTTCTTT.

In its sample, this clone was seen once. The CDR3 sequence is CASSRGDRVPYEQYF. In DNA form, the CDR3 reads TGTGCCAGCAGCCGCGGGGACAGGGTTCCCTACGAGCAGTACTTC. The V call is TRBV4-2, the J call TRBJ2-7; 9 bases map to TRBD1. V lost 4 bases, J lost 2 bases, and 6 bases stayed unmatched. Germline lookup yields CDR1 LGHNA and CDR2 YNFKEQ. The CDR3 covers 15 residues.

This clone was counted a single time. The rearrangement links TRBV4-3 to TRBJ2-1, with D unclear. Germline CDR1 is LGHNA and CDR2 is YSLEER. V was clipped by 0 bases and J by 6 bases, with 9 bases between them. The CDR3 loop spans 14 amino acids. CDR3 in DNA: TGCGCCAGCAGCCAAGACCCGACTCTCAATGAGCAGTTCTTC. It specifies CASSQDPTLNEQFF.

J is TRBJ2-7 and V is TRBV9; 7 nucleotides match TRBD1. The V gene end was trimmed by 3 bases and the J gene end by 2 bases; junction bases not matched to a gene: 2. The CDR3 loop spans 13 amino acids. Germline V gene sequence: CDR1 SGDLS, CDR2 YYNGEE. The CDR3 DNA follows: TGTGCCAGCAGCGGAACAGGGGCCTACGAGCAGTACTTC. It encodes CASSGTGAYEQYF. The full variable domain, in which reference TRBV9 and TRBJ2-7 provide the parts outside the CDR3, is DSGVTQTPKHLITATGQRVTLRCSPRSGDLSVYWYQQSLDQGLQFLIQYYNGEERAKGNILERFSAQQFPDLHSELNLSSLELGDSALYFCASSGTGAYEQYFGPGTRLTVT.

The count of this clone is one. J is TRBJ1-6 and V is TRBV10-1; D remains ambiguous. CDR1 is WNHNN, CDR2 SYGVQD, per germline (reference sequence). CDR3 length: 12 residues. Trimming removed 6 bases at V and 10 bases at J, with 10 bases between. As DNA, the CDR3 is TGCGCCAGCAGACCAGGAAACTCACCCCTCCACTTT. This translates into CASRPGNSPLHF.

This rearrangement joins TRBV11-2 to TRBJ2-1; the D gene is possibly TRBD1 (6 bases). The CDR3 totals 15 residues. V lost 5 bases and J lost 5, with 16 bases in between. Per germline, CDR1 SGHAT and CDR2 FQNNGV. CDR3 bases: TGTGCCAGCAGCGCCGGGACATTCGGTGACAATGAGCAGTTCTTC. It specifies CASSAGTFGDNEQFF. Filled out from reference TRBV11-2 and TRBJ2-1, the complete variable domain reads EAGVAQSPRYKIIEKRQSVAFWCNPISGHATLYWYQQILGQGPKLLIQFQNNGVVDDSQLPKDRFSAERLKGVDSTLKIQPAKLEDSAVYLCASSAGTFGDNEQFFGPGTRLTVL.

The rearrangement uses TRBV29-1 and TRBJ2-1, with TRBD1 as a possible D gene (6 bases). Germline V lookup: CDR1 SQVTM, CDR2 ANQGSEA. CDR3 length: 12 residues. V was clipped by 7 bases and J by 3 bases, with 10 bases between them. CDR3 DNA sequence: TGCAGCGGGTCACAGGGCTACAATGAGCAGTTCTTC. This gives the protein CSGSQGYNEQFF.

The genes are TRBV10-3 and TRBJ2-2, with D perhaps matching TRBD2 (6 bases). The CDR3 totals 15 residues. V was clipped by 2 bases and J by 5 bases, with 12 bases between them. Germline CDR1 ENHRY, CDR2 SYGVKD. The CDR3 protein is CAISEGRGRTGELFF. In nucleotides, the CDR3 is TGTGCCATCAGTGAGGGGCGGGGAAGGACCGGGGAGCTGTTTTTT.

The chain carries TRBV29-1 and TRBJ1-2; D is perhaps TRBD1 (6 bases). CDR1 is SQVTM and CDR2 is ANQGSEA in the germline V gene. The V end lost 0 bases, the J end lost 1 base, and 15 bases lay between the germline ends. The CDR3 sequence is 16 residues long. As DNA, the CDR3 is TGCAGCGTTGAAGATCACTCTATACAGGGTAACTATGGCTACACCTTC. Residues: CSVEDHSIQGNYGYTF.

CDR3 residues: CASSPDSFGYGYTF. The CDR3 DNA sequence: TGTGCCAGCAGCCCGGACAGTTTCGGCTATGGCTACACCTTC. This sequence joins TRBV11-2 and TRBJ1-2; D might be TRBD1 (6 bases). Germline V gene sequence: CDR1 SGHAT, CDR2 FQNNGV. V dropped 5 bases and J dropped 4 bases, with 14 bases sitting between them. There are 14 residues in the CDR3.

With respect to this clone: Other DNA sequences from this sample encode an identical CDR3 as well. The J gene is TRBJ1-6, the V gene TRBV28; unclear D gene. Per the germline V gene, CDR1 is MDHEN and CDR2 is SYDVKM. The CDR3 runs to 12 residues. V was cut by 7 bases and J by 7 bases, with 8 bases left in between. The CDR3 region is CASTGSNSPLHF. In DNA form, the CDR3 reads TGTGCCAGCACTGGCTCGAATTCACCCCTCCACTTT. The variable domain in full, with the rest retrieved from reference TRBV28 and TRBJ1-6, is DVKVTQSSRYLVKRTGEKVFLECVQDMDHENMFWYRQDPGLGLRLIYFSYDVKMKEKGDIPEGYSVSREKKERFSLILESASTNQTSMYLCASTGSNSPLHFGNGTRLTVT.

The chain employs TRBV7-2 and TRBJ2-7; TRBD1 might be the D (6 bases). CDR1 is SGHTA, CDR2 FQGNSA, per germline. The length of the CDR3 is 16 residues. The germline V and J ends were trimmed by 5 bases and 4 bases, with 21 bases remaining between them. CDR3 DNA: TGTGCCAGCAGCCCACGGGCCTCGACAGGTGTTTACGAGCAGTACTTC. Translated, it gives CASSPRASTGVYEQYF.

The genes are TRBV6-1 and TRBJ2-7, with 7 bases matching TRBD1. With 6 bases clipped from V and 2 bases from J, the junction kept 7 bases outside the gene matches. The germline V gene has CDR1 MNHNS and CDR2 SASEGT. CDR3 length: 14 residues. The CDR3 loop reads CASSTGTDAYEQYF. The CDR3 DNA reads TGTGCCAGCAGCACCGGGACAGATGCCTACGAGCAGTACTTC.